This T cell receptor (beta chain) stems from a study of blood T cell repertoires in COVID-19. The ends were cut back, 6 bases at V and 15 bases at J, with 6 bases in the middle. This CDR3 contains 8 residues. Per germline, CDR1 MDHEN and CDR2 SYDVKM. This clone was counted a single time. The assay was immunoSEQ multiplex PCR, and TCRdb's table has in-frame clones only and misses some. The sample has approximately 300,000 clones, roughly 89% seen once. Two negative PCRs, clearance, or symptom resolution were required of recovered Cohort 3 donors. This sequence was found in a man in his sixties who had recovered from COVID-19. The V call is TRBV28, the J call TRBJ1-5; no definite D call. Material for sequencing was PBMCs or T cells enriched from blood (not recorded which). The CDR3 nucleotides read TGTGCCAGCAGCGACACGCATTTT. Translated, it gives CASSDTHF.